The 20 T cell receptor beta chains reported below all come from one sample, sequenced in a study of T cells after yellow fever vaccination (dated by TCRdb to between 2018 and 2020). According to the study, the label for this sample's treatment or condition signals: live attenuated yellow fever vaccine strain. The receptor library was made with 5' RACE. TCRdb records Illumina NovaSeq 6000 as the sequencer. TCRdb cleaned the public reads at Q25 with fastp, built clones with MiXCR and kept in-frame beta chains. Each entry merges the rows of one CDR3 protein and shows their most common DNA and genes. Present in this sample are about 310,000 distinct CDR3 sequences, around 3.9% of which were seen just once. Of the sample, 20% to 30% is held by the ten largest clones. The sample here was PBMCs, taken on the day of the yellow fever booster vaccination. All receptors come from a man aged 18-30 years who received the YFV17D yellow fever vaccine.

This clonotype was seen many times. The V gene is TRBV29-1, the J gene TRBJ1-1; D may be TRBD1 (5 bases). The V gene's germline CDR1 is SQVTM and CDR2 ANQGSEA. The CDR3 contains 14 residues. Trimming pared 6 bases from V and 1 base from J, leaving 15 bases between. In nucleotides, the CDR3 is TGCAGCGTCGGGACCGAAACGCAGAACACTGAAGCTTTCTTT. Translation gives CSVGTETQNTEAFF.

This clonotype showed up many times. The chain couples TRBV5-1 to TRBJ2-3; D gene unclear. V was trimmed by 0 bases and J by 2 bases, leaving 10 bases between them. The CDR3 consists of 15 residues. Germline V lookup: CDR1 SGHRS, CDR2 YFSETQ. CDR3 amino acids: CASSLGPDYTDTQYF. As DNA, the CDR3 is TGCGCCAGCAGCTTGGGCCCAGATTACACAGATACGCAGTATTTT.

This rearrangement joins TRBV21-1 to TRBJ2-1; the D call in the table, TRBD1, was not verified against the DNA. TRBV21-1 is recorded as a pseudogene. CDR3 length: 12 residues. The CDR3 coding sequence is TGTGCCAGCACGACAGGGGGCGGTGAGCAGTTCTTC. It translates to CASTTGGGEQFF.

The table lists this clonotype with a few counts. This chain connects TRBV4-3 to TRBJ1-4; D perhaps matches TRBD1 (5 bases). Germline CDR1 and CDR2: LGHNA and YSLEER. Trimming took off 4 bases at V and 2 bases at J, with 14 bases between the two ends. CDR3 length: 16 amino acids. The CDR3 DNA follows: TGCGCCAGCAGCCGGAGGACGGGGCGGACTAATGAAAAACTGTTTTTT. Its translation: CASSRRTGRTNEKLFF.

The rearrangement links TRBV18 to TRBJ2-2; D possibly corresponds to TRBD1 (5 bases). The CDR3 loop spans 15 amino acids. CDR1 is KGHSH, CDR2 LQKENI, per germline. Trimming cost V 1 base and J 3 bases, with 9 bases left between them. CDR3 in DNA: TGTGCCAGCTCACCACGGACACCAGACACCGGGGAGCTGTTTTTT. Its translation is CASSPRTPDTGELFF.

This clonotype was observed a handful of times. CDR3 in DNA: TGTGCCAGTACCCAACCAGGTTCTCAAAACACCGGGGAGCTGTTTTTT. Amino acids: CASTQPGSQNTGELFF. J is TRBJ2-2 and V is TRBV19, with no clear D. The CDR3 totals 16 residues. The V gene lost 7 bases and the J gene lost 2 bases, with 17 bases spanning the gap. Germline V gene lookup returns CDR1 LNHDA and CDR2 SQIVND (reference sequence).

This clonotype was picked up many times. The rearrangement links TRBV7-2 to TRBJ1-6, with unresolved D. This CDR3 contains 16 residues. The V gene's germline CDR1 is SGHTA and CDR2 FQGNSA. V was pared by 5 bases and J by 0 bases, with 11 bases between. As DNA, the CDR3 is TGTGCCAGCAGCCGAATTAGTGGCTCCTATAATTCACCCCTCCACTTT. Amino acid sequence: CASSRISGSYNSPLHF.

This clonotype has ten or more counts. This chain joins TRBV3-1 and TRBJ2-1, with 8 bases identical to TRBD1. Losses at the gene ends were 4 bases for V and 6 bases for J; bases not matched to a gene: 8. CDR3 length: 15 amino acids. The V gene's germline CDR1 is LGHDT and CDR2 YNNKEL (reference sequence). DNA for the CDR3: TGTGCCAGCAGCCCGGACAGGGTAATTCTCAATGAGCAGTTCTTC. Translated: CASSPDRVILNEQFF.

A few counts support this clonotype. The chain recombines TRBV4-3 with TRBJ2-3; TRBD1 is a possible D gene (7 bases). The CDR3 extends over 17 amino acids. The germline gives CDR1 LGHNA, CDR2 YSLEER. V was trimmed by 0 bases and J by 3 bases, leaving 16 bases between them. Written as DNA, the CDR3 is TGCGCCAGCAGCCAAGATTTGAGACAGGGAGGAACAGATACGCAGTATTTT. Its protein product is CASSQDLRQGGTDTQYF.

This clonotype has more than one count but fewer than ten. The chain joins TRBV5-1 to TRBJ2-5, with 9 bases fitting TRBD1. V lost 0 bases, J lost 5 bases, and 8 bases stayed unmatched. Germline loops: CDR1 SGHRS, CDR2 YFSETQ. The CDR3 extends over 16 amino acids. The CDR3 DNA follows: TGCGCCAGCAGCTTGGAGGGGACAGGGCATGAGGAGACCCAGTACTTC. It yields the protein CASSLEGTGHEETQYF.

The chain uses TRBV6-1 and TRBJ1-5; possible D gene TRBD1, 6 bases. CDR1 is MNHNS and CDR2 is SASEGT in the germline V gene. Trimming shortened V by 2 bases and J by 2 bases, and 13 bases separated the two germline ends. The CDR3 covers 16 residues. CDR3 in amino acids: CASSEFGGAGNQPQHF. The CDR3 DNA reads TGTGCCAGCAGTGAATTTGGGGGGGCGGGCAATCAGCCCCAGCATTTT.

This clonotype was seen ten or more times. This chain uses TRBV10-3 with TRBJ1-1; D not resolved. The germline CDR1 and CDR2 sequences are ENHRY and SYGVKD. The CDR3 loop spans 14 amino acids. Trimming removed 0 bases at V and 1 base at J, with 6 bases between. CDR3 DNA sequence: TGTGCCATCAGTGAGTCACGGGGGAACACTGAAGCTTTCTTT. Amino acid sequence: CAISESRGNTEAFF.

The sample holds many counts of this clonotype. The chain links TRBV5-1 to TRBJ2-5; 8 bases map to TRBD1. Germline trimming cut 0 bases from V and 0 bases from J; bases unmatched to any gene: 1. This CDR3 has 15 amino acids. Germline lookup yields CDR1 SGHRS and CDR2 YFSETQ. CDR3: CASSLGTGNQETQYF. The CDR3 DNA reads TGCGCCAGCAGCTTGGGGACAGGGAACCAAGAGACCCAGTACTTC.

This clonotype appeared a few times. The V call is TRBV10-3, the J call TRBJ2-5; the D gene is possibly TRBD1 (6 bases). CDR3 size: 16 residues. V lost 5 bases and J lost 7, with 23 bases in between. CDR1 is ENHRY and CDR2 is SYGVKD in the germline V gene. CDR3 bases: TGTGCCATCAGTTACACCTTGGACAGCCGGGAAGGGACCCAGTACTTC. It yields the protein CAISYTLDSREGTQYF.

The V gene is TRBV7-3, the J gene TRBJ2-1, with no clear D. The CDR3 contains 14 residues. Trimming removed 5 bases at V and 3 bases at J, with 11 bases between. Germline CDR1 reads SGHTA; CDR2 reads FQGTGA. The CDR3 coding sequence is TGTGCCAGCAGCGCCCGCGGCAACTACAATGAGCAGTTCTTC. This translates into CASSARGNYNEQFF.

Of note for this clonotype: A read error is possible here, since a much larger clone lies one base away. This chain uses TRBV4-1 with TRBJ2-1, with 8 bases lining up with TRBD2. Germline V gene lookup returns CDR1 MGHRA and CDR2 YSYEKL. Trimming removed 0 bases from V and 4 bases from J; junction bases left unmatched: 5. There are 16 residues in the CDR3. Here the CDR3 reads CASSQDVGLGYNEQFF. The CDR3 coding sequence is TGCGCCAGCAGCCAAGATGTGGGACTAGGTTACAATGAGCAGTTCTTC.

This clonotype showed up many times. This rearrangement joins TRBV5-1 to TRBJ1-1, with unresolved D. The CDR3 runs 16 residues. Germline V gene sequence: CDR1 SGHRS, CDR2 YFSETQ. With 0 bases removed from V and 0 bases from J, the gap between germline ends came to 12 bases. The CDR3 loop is CASSLVGRSMNTEAFF. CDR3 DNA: TGCGCCAGCAGCTTGGTGGGGAGATCCATGAACACTGAAGCTTTCTTT.

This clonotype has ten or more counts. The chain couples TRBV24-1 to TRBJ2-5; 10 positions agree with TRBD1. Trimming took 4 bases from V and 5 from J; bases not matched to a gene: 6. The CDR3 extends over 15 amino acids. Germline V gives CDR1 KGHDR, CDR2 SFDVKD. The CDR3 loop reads CATSDPTGGWETQYF. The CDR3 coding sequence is TGTGCCACCAGTGACCCGACAGGGGGCTGGGAGACCCAGTACTTC.

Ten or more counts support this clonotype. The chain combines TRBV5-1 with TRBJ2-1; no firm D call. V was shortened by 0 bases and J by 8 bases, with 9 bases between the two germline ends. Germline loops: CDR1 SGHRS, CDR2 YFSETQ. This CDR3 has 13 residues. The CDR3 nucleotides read TGCGCCAGCAGCTTGGAAGGTTTCGATGAGCAGTTCTTC. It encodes CASSLEGFDEQFF.

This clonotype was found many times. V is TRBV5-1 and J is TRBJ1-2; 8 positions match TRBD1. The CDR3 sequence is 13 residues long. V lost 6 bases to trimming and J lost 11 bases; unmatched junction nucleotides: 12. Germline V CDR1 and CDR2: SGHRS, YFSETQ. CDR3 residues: CASTKNRGAGYTF. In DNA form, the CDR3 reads TGCGCCAGCACCAAAAACAGGGGGGCAGGATACACCTTC.